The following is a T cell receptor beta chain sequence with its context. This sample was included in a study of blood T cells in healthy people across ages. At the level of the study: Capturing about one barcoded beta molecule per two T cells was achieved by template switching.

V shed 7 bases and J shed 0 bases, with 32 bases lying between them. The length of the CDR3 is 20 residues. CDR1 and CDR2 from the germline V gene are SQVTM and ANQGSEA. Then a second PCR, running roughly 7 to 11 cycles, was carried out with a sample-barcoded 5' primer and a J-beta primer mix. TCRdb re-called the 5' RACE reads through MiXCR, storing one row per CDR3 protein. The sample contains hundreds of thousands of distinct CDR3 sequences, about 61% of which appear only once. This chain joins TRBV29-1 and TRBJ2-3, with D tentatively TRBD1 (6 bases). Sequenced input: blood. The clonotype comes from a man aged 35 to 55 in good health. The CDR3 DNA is TGCAGCGGGACGACCGGTAGATTATACAGGGATCCGAGGAGCACAGATACGCAGTATTTT. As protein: CSGTTGRLYRDPRSTDTQYF.